Listed below are T cell receptor beta chains from one sample, sequenced in a study of cytomegalovirus exposure and HLA in healthy donors. The data were produced by immunoSEQ multiplex PCR, yet TCRdb's version contains in-frame clones alone and is incomplete. The sample contains around 53,000 clones, around four fifths of which appear only once. Material: PBMCs. All receptors come from a man aged 25-40 years in good health and CMV-seronegative. Both conserved end residues are part of each CDR3. The order of the fields is V gene, J gene, clone size, D gene, CDR3 protein. D genes are given only for firm matches. Where a row states a size, it is once, few, many or the class of an expanded clone; other rows omit it.

V gene: TRBV5-5; J gene: TRBJ1-4; clone size: .; D gene: .; CDR3 protein: CASSPGQITNEKLFF
V gene: TRBV19; J gene: TRBJ2-1; clone size: .; D gene: .; CDR3 protein: CASSIRGNYNEQFF
V gene: TRBV7-2; J gene: TRBJ2-5; clone size: .; D gene: TRBD2; CDR3 protein: CVSSSQRGTGETQYF
V gene: TRBV5-8; J gene: TRBJ1-2; clone size: .; D gene: .; CDR3 protein: CASTQISLNSPGGYTF
V gene: TRBV7-9; J gene: TRBJ2-1; clone size: .; D gene: TRBD2; CDR3 protein: CASSSSTSGIYNEQFF
V gene: TRBV7-3; J gene: TRBJ1-1; clone size: .; D gene: .; CDR3 protein: CASSLDSGDNKAFF
V gene: TRBV6-6; J gene: TRBJ1-4; clone size: once; D gene: .; CDR3 protein: CASSQPGAEEKLFF
V gene: TRBV4-1; J gene: .; clone size: .; D gene: .; CDR3 protein: CASSQELGAGLAYEQYF
V gene: TRBV28; J gene: TRBJ2-7; clone size: few; D gene: TRBD1; CDR3 protein: CASTPGQGHEQYF
V gene: TRBV5-6; J gene: TRBJ2-2; clone size: .; D gene: .; CDR3 protein: CASSRGNTGELFF
V gene: TRBV9; J gene: TRBJ2-3; clone size: .; D gene: .; CDR3 protein: CASSVVPGQNTQYF
V gene: TRBV5-4; J gene: TRBJ2-3; clone size: .; D gene: TRBD2; CDR3 protein: CASSLKLAGFTDTQYF
V gene: TRBV30; J gene: TRBJ1-3; clone size: once; D gene: TRBD1; CDR3 protein: CAWSGRTRDRGPGSRHSSGNTIYF
V gene: TRBV11-3; J gene: TRBJ1-2; clone size: .; D gene: TRBD1; CDR3 protein: CASSLQGARDGYTF
V gene: TRBV19; J gene: TRBJ2-7; clone size: .; D gene: .; CDR3 protein: CASSRSGGPSSYEQYF
V gene: TRBV10-1; J gene: TRBJ2-7; clone size: few; D gene: TRBD1; CDR3 protein: CASSGDRGEQYF
V gene: TRBV9; J gene: TRBJ2-3; clone size: .; D gene: .; CDR3 protein: CASSVGGLSTDTQYF
V gene: TRBV4-2; J gene: TRBJ1-2; clone size: .; D gene: .; CDR3 protein: CASSQGQNYGYTF
V gene: TRBV9; J gene: TRBJ2-5; clone size: .; D gene: TRBD1; CDR3 protein: CASSVEGQALTQYF
V gene: TRBV18; J gene: TRBJ2-5; clone size: few; D gene: .; CDR3 protein: CASSSNRETQYF
V gene: TRBV4-2; J gene: TRBJ2-1; clone size: .; D gene: TRBD2; CDR3 protein: CASSRRPGTSASYNEQFF
V gene: TRBV6-4; J gene: TRBJ2-3; clone size: .; D gene: TRBD1; CDR3 protein: CASSGGTEGDTQYF
V gene: TRBV4-2; J gene: TRBJ2-2; clone size: .; D gene: TRBD2; CDR3 protein: CASSQESLTSGRLGTGELFF
V gene: TRBV7-6; J gene: TRBJ2-3; clone size: .; D gene: TRBD2; CDR3 protein: CASSFGGTSGTHRPDTQYF
V gene: TRBV7-2; J gene: TRBJ2-7; clone size: .; D gene: .; CDR3 protein: CASSFSGGDYEQYF
V gene: TRBV18; J gene: TRBJ2-7; clone size: .; D gene: TRBD1; CDR3 protein: CASSPTPRAQTGLNYEQYF
V gene: TRBV15; J gene: TRBJ2-7; clone size: .; D gene: .; CDR3 protein: CATSRDTASYEQYF